This T cell receptor beta chain was sequenced for a study of metastatic and nonmetastatic thyroid tumors. Overall study: Peripheral blood and tumor or nodule samples from malignant and benign thyroid patients were compared. Study-wide findings and caveats: As reported, TCR beta diversity in blood and tumor was significantly higher in malignant thyroid tumors than in benign nodules.

This CDR3 region has 14 residues. Trimming stripped 4 bases from V and 6 bases from J, with 14 bases between. Germline lookup yields CDR1 SGDLS and CDR2 YYNGEE. This clone turned up a few times. Its antigen is not identified. No treatment of any kind had been given to any patient before thyroid surgery. In the original analysis: Between-group CDR3 differences, defined by clinicopathological status, yielded a distant-metastasis classifier for papillary thyroid cancer. TCRdb reprocessed the PCR reads using MiXCR. These V and J calls rely on TCRdb rather than the paper's analysis. The sample holds approximately 41,000 clones; more than 25% are singletons and the top ten take 9.9%.

The source is a male donor with papillary thyroid cancer or a benign thyroid nodule (not recorded which). Some clones in this sample may be carry-over from other donors' samples. The chain carries TRBV9 and TRBJ2-1; D possibly corresponds to TRBD2 (5 bases). The sequencing input was blood. CDR3 loop: CASSSEGWVNEQFF. As DNA, the CDR3 is TGTGCCAGCAGCTCCGAGGGCTGGGTCAATGAGCAGTTCTTC.